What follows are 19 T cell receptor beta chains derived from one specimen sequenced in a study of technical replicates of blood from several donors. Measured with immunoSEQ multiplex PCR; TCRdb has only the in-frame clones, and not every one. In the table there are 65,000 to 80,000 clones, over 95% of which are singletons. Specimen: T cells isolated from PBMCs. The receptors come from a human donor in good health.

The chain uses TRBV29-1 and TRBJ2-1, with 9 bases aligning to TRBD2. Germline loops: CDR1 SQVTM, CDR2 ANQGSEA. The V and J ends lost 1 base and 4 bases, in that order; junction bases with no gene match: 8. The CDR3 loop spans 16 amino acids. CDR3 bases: TGCAGCGTTGAAGCCGCGTCTAGCGGGGTATACAATGAGCAGTTCTTC. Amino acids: CSVEAASSGVYNEQFF.

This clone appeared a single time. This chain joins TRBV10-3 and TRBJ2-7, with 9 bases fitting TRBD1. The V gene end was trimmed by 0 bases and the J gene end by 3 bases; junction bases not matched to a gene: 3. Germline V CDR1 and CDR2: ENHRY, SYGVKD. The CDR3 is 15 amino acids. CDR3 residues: CAISESGTGHYEQYF. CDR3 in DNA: TGTGCCATCAGTGAGTCCGGGACAGGGCACTACGAGCAGTACTTC.

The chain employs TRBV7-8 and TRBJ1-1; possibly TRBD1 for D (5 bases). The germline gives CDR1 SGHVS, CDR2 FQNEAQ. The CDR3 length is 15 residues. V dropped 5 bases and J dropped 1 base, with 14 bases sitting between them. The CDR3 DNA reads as TGTGCCAGCAGCAAGAGACCGGGGGAGAACACTGAAGCTTTCTTT. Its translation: CASSKRPGENTEAFF.

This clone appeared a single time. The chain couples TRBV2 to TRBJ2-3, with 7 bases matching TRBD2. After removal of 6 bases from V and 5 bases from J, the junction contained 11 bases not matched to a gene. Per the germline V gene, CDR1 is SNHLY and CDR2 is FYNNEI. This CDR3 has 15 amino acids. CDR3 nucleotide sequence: TGTGCCAGCAGCGGACTAGAGTTTGGTGAAGATACGCAGTATTTT. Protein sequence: CASSGLEFGEDTQYF.

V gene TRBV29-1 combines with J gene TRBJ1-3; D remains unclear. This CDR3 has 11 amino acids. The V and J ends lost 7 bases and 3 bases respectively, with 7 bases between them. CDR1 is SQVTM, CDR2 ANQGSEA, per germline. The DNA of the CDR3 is TGCAGCGGAAGACATGGAAACACCATATATTTT. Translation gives CSGRHGNTIYF.

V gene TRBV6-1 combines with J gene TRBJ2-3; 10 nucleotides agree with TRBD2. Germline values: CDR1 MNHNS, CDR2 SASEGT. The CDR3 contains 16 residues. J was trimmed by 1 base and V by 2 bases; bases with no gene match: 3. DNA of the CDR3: TGTGCCAGCAGTGAAACCCTAGCGGGGGGCACAGATACGCAGTATTTT. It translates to CASSETLAGGTDTQYF.

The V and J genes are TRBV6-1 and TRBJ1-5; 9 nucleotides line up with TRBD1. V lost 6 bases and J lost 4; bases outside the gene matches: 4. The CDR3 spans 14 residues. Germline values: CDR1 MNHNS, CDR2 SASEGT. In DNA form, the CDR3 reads TGTGCCAGCAGCACCGGGACAGGGAATCAGCCCCAGCATTTT. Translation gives CASSTGTGNQPQHF.

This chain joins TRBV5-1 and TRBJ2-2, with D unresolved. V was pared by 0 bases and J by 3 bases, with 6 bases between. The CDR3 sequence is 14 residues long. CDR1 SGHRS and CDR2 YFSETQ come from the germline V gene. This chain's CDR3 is CASSLGLDTGELFF. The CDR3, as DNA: TGCGCCAGCAGCTTGGGACTCGACACCGGGGAGCTGTTTTTT.

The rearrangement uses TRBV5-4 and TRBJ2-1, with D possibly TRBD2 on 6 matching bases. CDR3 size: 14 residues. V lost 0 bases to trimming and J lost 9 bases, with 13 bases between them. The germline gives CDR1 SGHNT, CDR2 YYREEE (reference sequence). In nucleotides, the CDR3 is TGTGCCAGCAGCTTGGCAGGAGGGAGAAGTGAGCAGTTCTTC. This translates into CASSLAGGRSEQFF.

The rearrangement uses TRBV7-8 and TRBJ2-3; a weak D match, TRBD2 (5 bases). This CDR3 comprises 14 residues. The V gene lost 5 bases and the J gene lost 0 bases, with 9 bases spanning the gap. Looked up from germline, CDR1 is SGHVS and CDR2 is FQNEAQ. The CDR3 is CASSRTYSTDTQYF. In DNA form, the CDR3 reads TGTGCCAGCAGCCGGACTTATAGCACAGATACGCAGTATTTT.

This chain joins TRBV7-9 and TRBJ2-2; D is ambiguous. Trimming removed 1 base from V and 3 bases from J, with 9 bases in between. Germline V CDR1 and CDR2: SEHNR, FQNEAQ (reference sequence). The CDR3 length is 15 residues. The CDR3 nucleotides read TGTGCCAGCAGCTTAGGGCTAGTATACACCGGGGAGCTGTTTTTT. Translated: CASSLGLVYTGELFF.

In DNA form, the CDR3 reads TGTGCCAGCAGTTTATATATTTCGGACATCCCGTCCTACGAGCAGTACTTC. Protein product: CASSLYISDIPSYEQYF. V is TRBV28 and J is TRBJ2-7, with D possibly being TRBD1 (5 bases). Trimming pared 1 base from V and 1 base from J, leaving 17 bases between. The CDR3 sequence is 17 residues long. Germline CDR1 MDHEN, CDR2 SYDVKM.

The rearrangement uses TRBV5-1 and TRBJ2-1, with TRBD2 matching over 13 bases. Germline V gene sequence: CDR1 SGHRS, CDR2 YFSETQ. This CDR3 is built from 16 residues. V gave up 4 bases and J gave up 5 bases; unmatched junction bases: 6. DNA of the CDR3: TGCGCCAGCAGCCTTAGGGGACTAGCGGGGAACAATGAGCAGTTCTTC. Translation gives CASSLRGLAGNNEQFF.

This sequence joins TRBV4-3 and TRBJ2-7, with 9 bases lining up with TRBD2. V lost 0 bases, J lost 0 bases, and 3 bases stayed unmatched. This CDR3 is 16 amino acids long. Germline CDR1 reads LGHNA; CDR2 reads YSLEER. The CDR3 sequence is CASSQEIAGASYEQYF. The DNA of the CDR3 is TGCGCCAGCAGCCAAGAGATAGCGGGAGCCTCCTACGAGCAGTACTTC.

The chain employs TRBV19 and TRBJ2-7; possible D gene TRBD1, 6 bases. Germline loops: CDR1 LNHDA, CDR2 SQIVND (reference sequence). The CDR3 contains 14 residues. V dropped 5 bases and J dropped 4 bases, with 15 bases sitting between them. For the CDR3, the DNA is TGTGCCAGTAGTGAGGGGGAATGGCCTTACGAGCAGTACTTC. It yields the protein CASSEGEWPYEQYF. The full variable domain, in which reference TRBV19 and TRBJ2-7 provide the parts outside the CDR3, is DGGITQSPKYLFRKEGQNVTLSCEQNLNHDAMYWYRQDPGQGLRLIYYSQIVNDFQKGDIAEGYSVSREKKESFPLTVTSAQKNPTAFYLCASSEGEWPYEQYFGPGTRLTVT.

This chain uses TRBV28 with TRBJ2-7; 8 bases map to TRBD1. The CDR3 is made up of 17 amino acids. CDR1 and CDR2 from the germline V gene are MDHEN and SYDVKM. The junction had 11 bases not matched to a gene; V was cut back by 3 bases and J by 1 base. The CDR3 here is CASSFQTQGARSYEQYF. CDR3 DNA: TGTGCCAGCAGTTTCCAAACCCAGGGGGCGCGTTCCTACGAGCAGTACTTC.

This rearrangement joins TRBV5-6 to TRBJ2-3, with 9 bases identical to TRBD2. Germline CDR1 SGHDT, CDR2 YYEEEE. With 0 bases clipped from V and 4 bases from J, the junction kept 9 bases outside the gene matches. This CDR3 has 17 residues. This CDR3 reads CASSLAVVAGAPDTQYF. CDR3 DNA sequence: TGTGCCAGCAGCTTGGCCGTGGTAGCGGGAGCCCCAGATACGCAGTATTTT.

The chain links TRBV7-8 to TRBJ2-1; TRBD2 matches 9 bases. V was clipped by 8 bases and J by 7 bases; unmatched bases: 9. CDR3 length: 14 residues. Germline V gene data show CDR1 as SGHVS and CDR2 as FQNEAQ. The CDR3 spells CASGQASGMNEQFF. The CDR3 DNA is TGTGCCAGCGGACAAGCTAGCGGGATGAATGAGCAGTTCTTC.

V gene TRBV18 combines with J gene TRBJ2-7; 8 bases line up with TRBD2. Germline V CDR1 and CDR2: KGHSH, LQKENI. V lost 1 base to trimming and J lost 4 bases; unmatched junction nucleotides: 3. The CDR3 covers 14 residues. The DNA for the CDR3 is TGTGCCAGCTCACCACAGCGGGAGAAATACGAGCAGTACTTC. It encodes CASSPQREKYEQYF. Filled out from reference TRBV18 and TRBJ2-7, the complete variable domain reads NAGVMQNPRHLVRRRGQEARLRCSPMKGHSHVYWYRQLPEEGLKFMVYLQKENIIDESGMPKERFSAEFPKEGPSILRIQQVVRGDSAAYFCASSPQREKYEQYFGPGTRLTVT.